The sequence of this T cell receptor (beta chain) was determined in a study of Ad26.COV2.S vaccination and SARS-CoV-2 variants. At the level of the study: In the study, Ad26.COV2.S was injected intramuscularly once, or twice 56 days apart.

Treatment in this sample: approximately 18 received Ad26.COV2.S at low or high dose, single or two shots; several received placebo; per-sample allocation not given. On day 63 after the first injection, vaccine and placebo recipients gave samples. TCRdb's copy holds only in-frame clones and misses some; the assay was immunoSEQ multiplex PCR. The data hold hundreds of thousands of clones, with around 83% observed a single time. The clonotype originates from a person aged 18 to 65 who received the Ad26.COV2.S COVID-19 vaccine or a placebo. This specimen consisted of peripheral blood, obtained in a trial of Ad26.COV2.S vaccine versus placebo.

CDR3 sequence reads: CASSRDRTAYEQYF. The CDR3 nucleotides read TGTGCCAGCAGCCGGGACAGGACCGCCTACGAGCAGTACTTC. The V gene is TRBV6-5, the J gene TRBJ2-7, with 8 nucleotides matching TRBD1. Trimming at V came to 6 bases and at J to 2 bases, leaving 6 bases not matched to a gene. CDR3 length: 14 residues. Germline V CDR1 and CDR2: MNHEY, SVGAGI.